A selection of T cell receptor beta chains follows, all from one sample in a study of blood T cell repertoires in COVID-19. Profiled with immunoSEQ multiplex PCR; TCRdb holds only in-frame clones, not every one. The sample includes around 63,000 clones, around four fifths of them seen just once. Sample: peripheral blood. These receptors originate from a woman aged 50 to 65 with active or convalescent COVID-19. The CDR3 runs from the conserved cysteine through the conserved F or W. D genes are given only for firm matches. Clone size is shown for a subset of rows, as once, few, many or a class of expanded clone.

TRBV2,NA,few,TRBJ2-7,TGTGCCAGCAGGGGAGGGACAAGGAGCTCCTACGAGCAGTACTTC,CASRGGTRSSYEQYF
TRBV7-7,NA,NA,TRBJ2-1,TGTGCCAGCAGCCACCTGAGGTGGGATGAGCAGTTCTTC,CASSHLRWDEQFF
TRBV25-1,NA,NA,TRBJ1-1,TGTGCCAGCAGCCACGATCCCCAGGGGAACACTGAAGCTTTCTTT,CASSHDPQGNTEAFF
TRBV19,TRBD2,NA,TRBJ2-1,TGTGCCAGTAGTCCAGCGGGAGGGGCCTACAATGAGCAGTTCTTC,CASSPAGGAYNEQFF
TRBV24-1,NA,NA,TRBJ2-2,TGTGCCACCACCGGGGGAGCGGACCCCACCGGGGAGCTGTTTTTT,CATTGGADPTGELFF
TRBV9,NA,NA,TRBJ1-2,TGTGCCAGCAGCGTAGAAGGGGGTGGGTATGGAGGCTCTGCGACCTTC,CASSVEGGGYGGSATF
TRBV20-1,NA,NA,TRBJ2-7,TGCAGTGCTATGGTGATTGGCTCGCAGTACTTC,CSAMVIGSQYF
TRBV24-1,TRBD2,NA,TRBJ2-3,TGTGCCACCAGTCAGGCGGGAGGGGTCACAGATACGCAGTATTTT,CATSQAGGVTDTQYF
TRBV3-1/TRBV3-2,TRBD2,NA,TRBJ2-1,TGTGCCAGCAGCCCTAGAGTTGCTAGCGGGTACAATGAGCAGTTCTTC,CASSPRVASGYNEQFF
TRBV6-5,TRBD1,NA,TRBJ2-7,TGTGCCACCCTCCAGGGACAGGGGTCCTACGAGCAGTACTTC,CATLQGQGSYEQYF
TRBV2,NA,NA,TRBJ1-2,TGTGCCAGCAGTGATTATACGGGGAGCTATGGCTACACCTTC,CASSDYTGSYGYTF
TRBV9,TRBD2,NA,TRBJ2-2,TGTGCCAGCAGCCGGCGGGGTGTGCCGGGAGGGGGCACCGGGGAGCTGTTTTTT,CASSRRGVPGGGTGELFF
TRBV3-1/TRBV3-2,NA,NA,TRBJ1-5,TGTGCCAGCAGCCAAGGGGGCGGCAATCAGCCCCAGCATTTT,CASSQGGGNQPQHF
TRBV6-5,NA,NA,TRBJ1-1,TGTGCTCTAAGGGAGATGTACACTGAAGCTTTCTTT,CALREMYTEAFF
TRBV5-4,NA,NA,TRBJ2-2,TGTGCCAGCAGCCGGGACATCAACACCGGGGAGCTGTTTTTT,CASSRDINTGELFF
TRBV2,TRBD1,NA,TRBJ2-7,TGTGCCAGCAGTGTCCTGCAGGGGGTGGACGAGCAGTACTTC,CASSVLQGVDEQYF
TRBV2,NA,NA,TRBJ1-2,TGTGCCAGCTCCCTAATACAGGGTGGGGGCTATGGCTACACCTTC,CASSLIQGGGYGYTF
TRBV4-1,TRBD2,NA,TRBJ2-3,TGCGCCAGCAGCCTTTCGAAGTGGCTAGCGGGAGACACAGATACGCAGTATTTT,CASSLSKWLAGDTDTQYF
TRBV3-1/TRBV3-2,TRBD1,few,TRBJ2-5,TGTGCCAGCAGCCAAGACGGGGACAGGCTAGTTTATGAGACCCAGTACTTC,CASSQDGDRLVYETQYF
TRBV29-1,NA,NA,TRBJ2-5,TGCAGCACAGGAGGCCAGGGGGGAGAGACCCAGTACTTC,CSTGGQGGETQYF
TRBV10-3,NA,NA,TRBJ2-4,TGTGCCATCAGTGAAGGGCAGGGTAAAAACATTCAGTACTTC,CAISEGQGKNIQYF
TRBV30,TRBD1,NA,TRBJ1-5,TGTGCCTGGAGTGTACTAGGACAGGGTGAACAGCCCCAGCATTTT,CAWSVLGQGEQPQHF
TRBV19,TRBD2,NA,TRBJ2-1,TGTGCCAGTAGTATTATCGCTAGCGGAAATAGTGAGCAGTTCTTC,CASSIIASGNSEQFF
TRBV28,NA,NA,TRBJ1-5,TGTGCCAGCAGTTTCTCGGCGGGGGCCGGAGTCAATCAGCCCCAGCATTTT,CASSFSAGAGVNQPQHF
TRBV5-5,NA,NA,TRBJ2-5,TGTGCCAGCAGCTTGGTTCCGGAGACCCAGTACTTC,CASSLVPETQYF
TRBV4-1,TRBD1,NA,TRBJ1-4,TGCGCCAGCAGAGGAGGCGTTAGGACAGGGGCAACTAATGAAAAACTGTTTTTT,CASRGGVRTGATNEKLFF
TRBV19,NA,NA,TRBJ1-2,TGTGCCAGTAGTATAGGGGCTGGGGGCTCCTATGGCTACACCTTC,CASSIGAGGSYGYTF
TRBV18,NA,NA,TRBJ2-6,TGTGCCAGCTCGCGAACAGACTCTGGGGCCAACGTCCTGACTTTC,CASSRTDSGANVLTF